This T cell receptor beta chain was sequenced for a study of shared clonotypes between healthy human individuals. The repertoire was sequenced with immunoSEQ multiplex PCR; TCRdb's copy has only in-frame clones and lacks some. The repertoire consists of approximately 1,000,000 clones, with 75% to 85% occurring once and the leading ten covering roughly 0.56%. This clone came up a few times. V was clipped by 0 bases and J by 6 bases; unmatched bases: 10. In germline, CDR1 is MGHRA, CDR2 YSYEKL. The CDR3 spans 17 residues. This receptor was identified in a man aged 18 to 29 in good health. Some clones in this sample may be carry-over from other donors' samples. V usage is TRBV4-1 and J usage is TRBJ2-1, with 8 bases identical to TRBD2. The sequenced material came from memory CD4+ T cells from PBMCs. Subset: CD45RA-negative fraction. In DNA form, the CDR3 reads TGCGCCAGCAGCCAAGAATCCTCGGGAGCGGGAGTCAATGAGCAGTTCTTC. It translates to CASSQESSGAGVNEQFF.